This TCR beta chain was documented in a study of cytomegalovirus exposure and HLA in healthy donors listed by TCRdb under 2017. Regarding the study in general: In an earlier analysis of some 610 of the donors, roughly 300 Gb of sequence data and approximately 120 million unique TCR beta sequences from 150 million to 200 million T cells were reported. An early release that covered about 600 HLA-typed donors contained 300 to 350 gigabases of sequencing data and some 87 million unique TCR sequences. Of the roughly 400 genotyped donors, approximately 82% fell in the genetic ancestry cluster associated with self-reported Caucasian donors. The study aimed to test whether cataloging public T cell receptors could reveal signatures of past pathogen exposure. Using immunosequencing, the study profiled T cell repertoires from fewer than 700 subjects and related those repertoires to cytomegalovirus serostatus. In addition to the first cohort of approximately 670 subjects, a separate validation cohort of some 120 different subjects was used. To predict cytomegalovirus infection status, the study brought together high-throughput TCR immunosequencing, statistical association of individual TCRs with disease status, and machine learning. In a later analysis, previously published TCR beta repertoires from 600 to 850 donors were re-analyzed and high-resolution HLA genotyping was added so that TCR occurrence patterns could be studied. In the later analysis, no new phenotypic data were used to find candidate immune exposures; instead, reliance was placed on TCR beta sequences and their occurrence across donors. An earlier analysis of about 600 of the donors used high-throughput TCR beta sequencing to judge whether each TCR beta V gene segment behaved as functional or pseudogenic. Donor age, sex, ethnicity and CMV serostatus were collected together with the repertoire data. In a later genetic analysis, genome-wide SNP genotypes for about three fifths of the roughly 670 donors were used, and that subset was treated as a discovery cohort. Every repertoire in the discovery cohort had been generated on one and the same sequencing platform. Both class I and class II loci were covered by HLA typing, at four-digit resolution. The number of donors typed differed by locus, with 629-630 for A, B, C, DRB1 and DQB1, 522 for DQA1, over 600 for DPA1, and over 400 for DPB1. Several DR-DQ haplotypes were treated as single units for association and clustering because of strong linkage in the cohort. On average, around 200,000 unique TCR beta nucleotide sequences were sequenced per donor among a few hundred genotyped donors of the cohort, with about 17% of those sequences being non-productive. What the work shows at the level of the full study, not this receptor alone: According to a later analysis, parvovirus B19, influenza, CMV and Epstein-Barr virus appeared linked to several top co-occurrence clusters. In the study, around 160 TCR beta chains were listed as associated with cytomegalovirus. An earlier analysis of around 600 of the donors showed that most TCR beta V segments appeared in productive rearrangements either about 87% or about 30% of the time, which broadly matched IMGT annotations. This cohort had only TCR beta chains sequenced, and the lack of alpha or paired-chain data limited which features could be detected. Three of the identified cytomegalovirus-associated TCR beta chains were confirmed in vitro to be specific for cytomegalovirus antigens. When HLA alleles, especially DR and DQ, strongly co-occurred, TCR associations were difficult to assign to individual alleles. Because counts were too low, under 20 rarely observed V segments, including chromosome 9 orphons, were left out of the earlier analysis of about 500 of the donors. A group of highly shared sequence variants was considered likely to be a technical artifact of the sequencing pipeline. For the cohort, immune exposure information was limited to CMV serostatus. Correlated functional status among segregating V segments might be attributable to linkage disequilibrium, but an unknown experimental factor could not be ruled out. In a later genetic analysis, fewer N-insertions in productive TCRs were reported among donors in an Asian-associated ancestry cluster than the roughly 700-donor mean. Cytomegalovirus status was reported to be diagnosed by the classifier with high specificity and sensitivity in both the original and validation cohorts. Roughly uniform sequencing depth across donors was assumed in presence/absence analyses, although this assumption may not hold. At a false discovery rate of 0.05, a later analysis linked under 20,000 TCR beta sequences to specific HLA alleles. The 87-base-pair reads could not distinguish some IMGT-functional V segments, including TRBV6-2 and TRBV6-3, so those segments were excluded. Most CMV-associated TCR beta chains appeared to be HLA-restricted in a later analysis, and the HLA associations seemed to be driven largely by CMV exposure. In a later analysis, HLA-associated TCR beta chains showed more clonal expansion and lower generation probabilities than non-associated chains that were equally common. Because HLA typing was missing for some donors at each locus, association tests included only the typed subset. Most TCR sequences were observed very rarely across donors, whereas some public TCRs were present in many individuals. According to a later analysis, TCR association rates differed among HLA loci, with DRB1 alleles showing the most associated TCRs and HLA-C alleles showing the fewest. It was suggested by the authors that the approach could potentially be generalized to other disease states and immunological phenotypes. In a later genetic analysis, a missense DCLRE1C variant was associated with V-gene and J-gene trimming of TCR beta chains, and the association was replicated in an independent cohort. A further reported finding was that TCR beta sequences accurately predicted the HLA-A and HLA-B alleles for most subjects in the first cohort.

Libraries were constructed by the immunoSEQ multiplex PCR assay. For the multiplex PCR, a mixture combining 60 forward primers for TCR Vbeta segments and 13 reverse primers for TCR Jbeta segments was used. Amplification of the CDR3 region of rearranged TCR beta genes was performed with a multiplex PCR assay on genomic DNA. The Illumina HiSeq System was used to sequence the amplified TCR beta libraries as 87-base-pair reads. Concerning the study's data processing: A later analysis counted tens of millions of unique TCR beta chains across the roughly 700 repertoires, and some 11 million of these chains were shared by at least two donors. To remove PCR and sequencing errors, raw reads were error-corrected and collapsed into unique sequences using a nearest-neighbor algorithm that merged closely related sequences. V, D and J gene segments were assigned by aligning CDR3 sequences to IMGT reference sequences. For a sequence to be retained, a match of at least six nucleotides to both a V gene segment and a J gene segment was required. A rearrangement was called productive if the CDR3 had no stop codons and remained in frame with V and J, and every other rearrangement was called non-productive. CDR3 was defined by IMGT convention, running from the second conserved V-encoded cysteine to the conserved J-encoded phenylalanine. Sequences without an unambiguous match to a single V gene segment were excluded from the earlier analysis of a few hundred of the donors. An earlier analysis of fewer than 750 of the donors classified V segments as functional when productive rearrangements were above 56.7% and as segregating when the standard deviation between donors was above 5%. A statistical classification framework was developed to diagnose cytomegalovirus status using the catalog of TCR beta chain sequences. In a later analysis, TCR nucleotide sequences were compared against IMGT/GENE-DB human TR gene sequences so that V and J genes could be assigned. A later analysis assigned CDR3 sequences and most-parsimonious VDJ recombination scenarios with the TCRdist pipeline. In a later analysis, every TCR beta chain was defined by the combination of its CDR3 amino acid sequence and its V-gene family, and reads without a unique V-gene family were dropped. In a later analysis, 450 to 600 highly shared, low-generation-probability nucleotide sequences were removed to address suspected cross-contamination and a sequencing artifact. In a later analysis, a clonal expansion index was calculated for each public chain from normalized within-repertoire ranks of inferred template counts. Generation probabilities in a later analysis came from a VDJ recombination model fitted to out-of-frame rearrangements, and those results were checked against IGoR. In a later analysis, hypergeometric tests were used to score TCR-TCR, TCR-HLA and TCR-CMV co-occurrence, with a repertoire-size bias correction applied to TCR pairs. In a later analysis, false discovery rates were estimated by permuting HLA or CMV assignments 20 times. In a later analysis, co-occurring TCRs were grouped with DBSCAN, and TCRdist sequence similarity was added when clustering was performed within HLA-allele-positive subsets. Co-occurrence clustering excluded repertoires with fewer than 30,000 or more than 120,000 public chains, plus five with anomalous nucleotide sharing. Not all clones reach the TCRdb copy of this immuneACCESS table, which keeps in-frame sequences only. Checked studies attribute under half of the gap to unresolved V genes and leave the rest unexplained. V and J calls and clone size are as listed in that table; D and trimming were resolved from the DNA. For this sample the table gives some 38,000 clones, of which 53% were detected only once. The ten largest account for more than 5% of the sample.

This clone has more than one count but fewer than ten. Which antigen it targets is not known. No base quality information exists; no much larger clone differs at one position. Other DNA sequences in this sample translate to the same CDR3. The cohort consisted of 650 to 700 healthy bone marrow donors. At the time of sampling, every cohort member was nominally healthy, though immune exposures that went unrecorded were likely present. The donor was CMV seropositive and belonged to the group of 250 to 300 seropositive cohort members. Each donor provided a peripheral blood sample, and peripheral blood mononuclear cells were used for TCR beta sequencing. The Qiagen DNeasy Blood Extraction Kit was used to extract genomic DNA from the blood cell samples. Counted from cysteine to phenylalanine, this CDR3 has 16 amino acids. Only CDR3 DNA is held: 48 bases, read in frame from base 1. Sequences SGDLS (CDR1) and YYNGEE (CDR2) are obtained from the germline V gene. V was cut back by 2 bases and J by 1 base, leaving a gap of 15 bases between them.

The clonotype comes from a woman in her thirties or forties in good health and CMV-seropositive. The rearrangement combines TRBV9 with TRBJ1-1; TRBD1 is possibly the D segment (5 matching bases). Sequencing was done on a sample of PBMCs. The sequenced DNA: TGTGCCAGCAGCGTGGGTGCCGGGGGGAAGAACACTGAAGCTTTCTTT. Its protein product is CASSVGAGGKNTEAFF.